Presented here are 12 T cell receptor beta chains from one specimen sequenced in a study of cytomegalovirus exposure and HLA in healthy donors. Vbeta (60) and Jbeta (13) primers were used in the PCR. The table came from immunoSEQ multiplex PCR; TCRdb's copy has only in-frame clones and leaves some out. The sample comprises tens of thousands of clones, about 86% of which are singletons, and approximately 1.7% rests with the top ten. Sequencing was carried out using PBMCs. The receptors come from a man in his forties in good health and CMV-seronegative.

There are a few counts of this clone. CDR3 sequence (DNA): TGTGCCAGCAGCTTAGTCGCGGCAGGGTCGAGATTCGAGCAGTACGTC. Residues: CASSLVAAGSRFEQYV. The chain joins TRBV7-2 to TRBJ2-7; D perhaps matches TRBD1 (5 bases). The germline V and J ends were trimmed by 1 base and 6 bases, with 19 bases remaining between them. CDR1 is SGHTA and CDR2 is FQGNSA in the germline V gene. This CDR3 contains 16 residues.

The chain carries TRBV19 and TRBJ1-2; 7 nucleotides match TRBD1. CDR3 size: 13 residues. Germline CDR1 is LNHDA and CDR2 is SQIVND (reference sequence). The V gene end was trimmed by 4 bases and the J gene end by 6 bases; junction bases not matched to a gene: 5. The CDR3 DNA reads as TGTGCCAGTAGTACTACAGGGGAGCATGGCTACACCTTC. Its protein product is CASSTTGEHGYTF. The variable domain in full, with the rest retrieved from reference TRBV19 and TRBJ1-2, is DGGITQSPKYLFRKEGQNVTLSCEQNLNHDAMYWYRQDPGQGLRLIYYSQIVNDFQKGDIAEGYSVSREKKESFPLTVTSAQKNPTAFYLCASSTTGEHGYTFGSGTRLTVV.

This chain joins TRBV6-1 and TRBJ1-2; 8 nucleotides align to TRBD1. The V gene end was trimmed by 4 bases and the J gene end by 4 bases; junction bases not matched to a gene: 5. CDR3 length equals 14 residues. CDR1 is MNHNS, CDR2 SASEGT, per germline. The CDR3 here is CASSGTGGAYGYTF. The DNA of the CDR3 is TGTGCCAGCAGTGGTACAGGGGGTGCCTATGGCTACACCTTC.

This clone showed up just a few times. V gene TRBV6-5 combines with J gene TRBJ2-2, with TRBD2 as a possible D gene (5 bases). The germline gives CDR1 MNHEY, CDR2 SVGAGI. V was pared by 6 bases and J by 5 bases, with 13 bases between. The CDR3 totals 14 residues. The CDR3 bases are TGTGCCAGCAGACGCCAGACGGGGACCGGGGAGCTGTTTTTT. As protein: CASRRQTGTGELFF.

This clone has only a few counts. CDR3 nucleotides: TGTGCCAGCAACGCAATACCGGTCGGCGGGGAGCTGTTTTTT. Translation: CASNAIPVGGELFF. J is TRBJ2-2 and V is TRBV2; D is ambiguous. Trimming removed 7 bases at V and 7 bases at J, with 16 bases between. Germline CDR1 and CDR2: SNHLY and FYNNEI. CDR3 length: 14 residues.

The gene calls are TRBV7-9 and TRBJ2-7; 9 bases agree with TRBD1. Trimming removed 3 bases from V and 7 bases from J; junction bases left unmatched: 7. The CDR3 length is 14 residues. Germline loops: CDR1 SEHNR, CDR2 FQNEAQ (reference sequence). DNA of the CDR3: TGTGCCAGCAGCTTTGGGACAGGGCTAAGGGAGCAGTACTTC. Translating gives CASSFGTGLREQYF.

V usage is TRBV6-6 and J usage is TRBJ1-1; the D is unclear. The V gene's germline CDR1 is MNHNY and CDR2 SVGAGI (reference sequence). CDR3 length: 13 amino acids. Trimming pared 4 bases from V and 4 bases from J, leaving 10 bases between. CDR3 amino acids: CASSSVEGTEAFF. CDR3 sequence (DNA): TGTGCCAGCAGTTCGGTCGAGGGCACTGAAGCTTTCTTT.

This chain connects TRBV7-6 to TRBJ2-7; 10 bases are a match to TRBD1. The V and J ends lost 8 bases and 2 bases, in that order; junction bases with no gene match: 6. This CDR3 contains 14 residues. The germline V gene encodes CDR1 SGHVS and CDR2 FNYEAQ. The CDR3 coding sequence is TGTGCCAGCTCGCCGGGACAGGGGCCCTACGAGCAGTACTTC. Residues: CASSPGQGPYEQYF.

The chain employs TRBV6-5 and TRBJ1-2; 8 nucleotides line up with TRBD1. Germline trimming cut 7 bases from V and 3 bases from J; bases unmatched to any gene: 7. The CDR3 loop spans 14 amino acids. Germline V gives CDR1 MNHEY, CDR2 SVGAGI. The CDR3 here is CASKKGQGDYGYTF. The CDR3 DNA follows: TGTGCCAGCAAAAAAGGACAGGGAGACTATGGCTACACCTTC.

The rearrangement links TRBV7-8 to TRBJ1-6; maybe TRBD1 (6 bases). With 1 base removed from V and 5 bases from J, the gap between germline ends came to 21 bases. The CDR3 covers 19 residues. In germline, CDR1 is SGHVS, CDR2 FQNEAQ. CDR3 sequence (DNA): TGTGCCAGCAGCTTAGGTCTGGGGGCGGCTGTTTTGAATAATTCACCCCTCCACTTT. It encodes CASSLGLGAAVLNNSPLHF. Complete variable domain (other parts from reference TRBV7-8 and TRBJ1-6): GAGVSQSPRYKVAKRGQDVALRCDPISGHVSLFWYQQALGQGPEFLTYFQNEAQLDKSGLPSDRFFAERPEGSVSTLKIQRTQQEDSAVYLCASSLGLGAAVLNNSPLHFGNGTRLTVT.

V usage is TRBV13 and J usage is TRBJ2-7, with 8 bases identical to TRBD2. V lost 4 bases and J lost 3; bases outside the gene matches: 11. The CDR3 runs 16 residues. The germline V gene encodes CDR1 PRHDT and CDR2 FYEKMQ (reference sequence). This chain's CDR3 is CASSSAWRGEFYEQYF. The CDR3 nucleotides are TGTGCCAGCAGCTCCGCCTGGCGGGGGGAATTCTACGAGCAGTACTTC.

The rearrangement uses TRBV28 and TRBJ2-7; perhaps TRBD2 as D (6 bases). The CDR3 spans 17 residues. CDR1 MDHEN and CDR2 SYDVKM come from the germline V gene. V was clipped by 6 bases and J by 1 base, with 22 bases between them. The CDR3 nucleotides read TGTGCCAGCAGCTTCCTCCCGGGCGGGGCAGGTTCCTACGAGCAGTACTTC. Its translation is CASSFLPGGAGSYEQYF.